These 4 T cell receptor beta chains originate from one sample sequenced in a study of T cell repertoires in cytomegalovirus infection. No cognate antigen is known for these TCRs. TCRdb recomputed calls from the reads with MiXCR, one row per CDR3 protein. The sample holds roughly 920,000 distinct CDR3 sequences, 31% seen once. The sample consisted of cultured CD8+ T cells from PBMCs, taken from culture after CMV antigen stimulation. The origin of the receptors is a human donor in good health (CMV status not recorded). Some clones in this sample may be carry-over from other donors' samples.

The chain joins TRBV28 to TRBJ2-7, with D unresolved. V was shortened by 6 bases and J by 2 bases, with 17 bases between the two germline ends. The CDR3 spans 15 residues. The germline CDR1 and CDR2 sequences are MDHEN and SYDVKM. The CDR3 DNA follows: TGTGCCAGCAGCCCTAAACCCGGACCGGCCTACGAGCAGTACGTC. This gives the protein CASSPKPGPAYEQYV.

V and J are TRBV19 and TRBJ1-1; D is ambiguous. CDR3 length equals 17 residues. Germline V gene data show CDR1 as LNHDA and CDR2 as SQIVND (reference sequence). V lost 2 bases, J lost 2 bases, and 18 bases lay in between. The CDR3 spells CASSINPGQLANTEAFF. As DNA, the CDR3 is TGTGCCAGTAGTATAAATCCCGGGCAGCTTGCTAACACTGAAGCTTTCTTT.

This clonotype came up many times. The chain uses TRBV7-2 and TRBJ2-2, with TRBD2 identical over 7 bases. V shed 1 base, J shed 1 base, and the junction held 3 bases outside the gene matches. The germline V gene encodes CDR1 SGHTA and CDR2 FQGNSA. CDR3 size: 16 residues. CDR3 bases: TGTGCCAGCAGCTTAGTAGGCGGGGGGAACACCGGGGAGCTGTTTTTT. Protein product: CASSLVGGGNTGELFF.

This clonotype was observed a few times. In DNA form, the CDR3 reads TGTGCCAGCAGTGAAGGCCAAAGGGGTGAGCAGTACTTC. Translating gives CASSEGQRGEQYF. The chain carries TRBV6-1 and TRBJ2-7; weak D call: TRBD1 (5 bases). The V and J ends lost 1 base and 7 bases respectively, with 11 bases between them. The CDR3 covers 13 residues. Germline V gene data show CDR1 as MNHNS and CDR2 as SASEGT.